This T cell receptor beta chain was sequenced during a study of T cell repertoires in cytomegalovirus infection. TCRdb recomputed calls from the reads with MiXCR, one row per CDR3 protein. The repertoire holds roughly 990,000 distinct CDR3 sequences, with 30% to 40% as singletons. This CDR3 spans 16 amino acids. Germline assignment: CDR1 MDHEN and CDR2 SYDVKM. V lost 7 bases to trimming and J lost 2 bases, with 19 bases between them. Points on this clonotype: Its antigen is currently unknown.

The input for sequencing was cultured CD8+ T cells from PBMCs, taken from culture after CMV antigen stimulation. The sequence came from a human donor in good health (CMV status not recorded). Some clones in this sample may be carry-over from other donors' samples. The V call is TRBV28, the J call TRBJ2-3; the D call may be TRBD1 or TRBD2 (5 bases each). Here the CDR3 reads CASIRGRDRSTDTQYF. CDR3 coding DNA: TGTGCCAGCATCCGAGGCCGGGACCGATCCACAGATACGCAGTATTTT.